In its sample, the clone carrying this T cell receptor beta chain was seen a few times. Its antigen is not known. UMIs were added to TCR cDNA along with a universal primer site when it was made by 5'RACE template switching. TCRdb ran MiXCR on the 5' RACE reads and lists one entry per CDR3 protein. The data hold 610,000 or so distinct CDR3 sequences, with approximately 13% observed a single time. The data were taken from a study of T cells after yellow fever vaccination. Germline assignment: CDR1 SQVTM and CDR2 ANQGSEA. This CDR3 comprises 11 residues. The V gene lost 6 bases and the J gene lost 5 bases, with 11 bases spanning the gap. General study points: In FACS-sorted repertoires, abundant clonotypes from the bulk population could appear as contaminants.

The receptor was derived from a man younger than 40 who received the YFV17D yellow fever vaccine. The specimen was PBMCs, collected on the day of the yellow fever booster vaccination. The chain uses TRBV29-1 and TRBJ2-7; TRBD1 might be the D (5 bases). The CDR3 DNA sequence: TGCAGCGTCTCCCCAGGGAACGAGCAGTACTTC. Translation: CSVSPGNEQYF.